This T cell receptor beta chain came from a study of CD8 T cells in ankylosing spondylitis. Each CDR3 protein gets one entry after TCRdb re-called the 5' RACE reads with MiXCR. The data show roughly 90,000 distinct CDR3 sequences, around 8.5% seen once. As to this clonotype: Its antigen is as yet unknown.

The CDR3 contains 13 residues. Study-wide results and caveats: One TCR beta motif, made up of several highly homologous variants, appeared characteristic of ankylosing spondylitis blood.

This receptor was identified in a male donor with ankylosing spondylitis. The chain combines TRBV21-1 with TRBJ1-3. TRBV21-1 is reported as a pseudogene. The specimen sequenced was blood, either unsorted or a sorted T cell fraction (not recorded which). DNA for the CDR3: TGTGCCAGCTGCTGGCTGATAGGAAACACCATATATTTT. Its protein is CASCWLIGNTIYF.